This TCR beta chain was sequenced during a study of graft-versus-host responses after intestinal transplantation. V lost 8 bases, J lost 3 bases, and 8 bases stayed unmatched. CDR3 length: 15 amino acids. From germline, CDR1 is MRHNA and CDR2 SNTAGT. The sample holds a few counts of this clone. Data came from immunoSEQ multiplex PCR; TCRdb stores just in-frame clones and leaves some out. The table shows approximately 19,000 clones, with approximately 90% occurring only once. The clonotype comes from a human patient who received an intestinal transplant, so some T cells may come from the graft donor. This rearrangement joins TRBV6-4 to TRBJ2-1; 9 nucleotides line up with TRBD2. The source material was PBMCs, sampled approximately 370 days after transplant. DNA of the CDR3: TGTGCCAGCCAGAAATCTAGCGGGGACTACAATGAGCAGTTCTTC. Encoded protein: CASQKSSGDYNEQFF.